These T cell receptor beta chains were read from a single sample in a study of OX40 agonist ivuxolimab in advanced cancers. The method was immunoSEQ multiplex PCR; TCRdb's version includes in-frame clones alone and lacks a portion of them. The sample contains about 94,000 clones, approximately 91% of which appear only once. The sample here was CD4+ or CD8+ T cells sorted from blood, taken in a trial of the OX40 agonist ivuxolimab. The receptors were sampled from an adult with an advanced solid tumor such as melanoma, head and neck, liver or kidney cancer. Each CDR3 is given with its conserved first and last residue. A D gene is named only where the DNA matches it firmly. The listing skips clone size in some rows; elsewhere it reads once, few, many or a size class.

TGTGCCAGCAGCTCACTCCGGACTAGCGGCTTTAGGGCAGATACGCAGTATTTT CASSSLRTSGFRADTQYF TRBJ2-3 TRBD2 once TRBV11-2
TGTGCCAGCTCACCACCGGACAGGCACACCGGGGAGCTGTTTTTT CASSPPDRHTGELFF TRBJ2-2 TRBD1 - TRBV18
TGTGCCAGCAGCCGGGTAGCGGGGGGGGGAAACAATGAGCAGTTCTTC CASSRVAGGGNNEQFF TRBJ2-1 TRBD2 once TRBV4-2
TGTGCCAGCAGCACTCCTAGCGGGGGTCGGGATACGCAGTATTTT CASSTPSGGRDTQYF TRBJ2-3 TRBD2 - TRBV9
TGTGCCAGCAGCTTACGTCGGATCGGAGATACGCAGTATTTT CASSLRRIGDTQYF TRBJ2-3 - - TRBV7-2
TGCAGCGTCGCGGGGGGCCCGGAGACCCAGTACTTC CSVAGGPETQYF TRBJ2-5 TRBD2 - TRBV29-1
TGCGCCAGCAGCCCGAGGGACAGGTGGGGGAACACTGAAGCTTTCTTT CASSPRDRWGNTEAFF TRBJ1-1 TRBD1 - TRBV4-1
TGTGCCAGCAGCTCCCCCGATAGGGACCAGTACTTC CASSSPDRDQYF TRBJ2-5 - few TRBV5-4
TGTGCCAGCAGCTTGGATCCGGGTAGCTCCTACAATGAGCAGTTCTTC CASSLDPGSSYNEQFF TRBJ2-1 - - TRBV5-4
TGTGCCAGCAGCATCCTTCGGGAGGATACTCCCTACGAGCAGTACTTC CASSILREDTPYEQYF TRBJ2-7 TRBD2 once TRBV13
TGTGCCAGCAGTTTAAGGACAGCGAACACCGGGGAGCTGTTTTTT CASSLRTANTGELFF TRBJ2-2 - once TRBV27
TGCAGCGTTCGCGAGACTAGCGTGGGCAATGAGCAGTTCTTC CSVRETSVGNEQFF TRBJ2-1 TRBD2 - TRBV29-1
TGTGCCACAAAGACAGGGATCGGTCAGCCCCAGCATTTT CATKTGIGQPQHF TRBJ1-5 TRBD1 few TRBV2
TGTGCCAGCAAACCATGGGGACAGGGATTTTACGAGCAGTACTTC CASKPWGQGFYEQYF TRBJ2-7 TRBD1 once TRBV6-6
TGTGCCAGCAGTCAGATGGTGAGGAACACTGAAGCTTTCTTT CASSQMVRNTEAFF TRBJ1-1 - - TRBV6-5
TGTGCCAGCCATAGCAGGTACCAAGAGACCCAGTACTTC CASHSRYQETQYF TRBJ2-5 - - TRBV6-1
TGTGCCAGCAGTGACATCTGGGAGACCGAAACCTACGAGCAGTACTTC CASSDIWETETYEQYF TRBJ2-7 - - TRBV6-4
TGTGCCAGCAGCCGTACAGGGCTTTGGAACACTGAAGCTTTCTTT CASSRTGLWNTEAFF TRBJ1-1 - - TRBV7-2
TGTGCCAGCAGCCTAACAGGGAGGGGTAATCAGCCCCAGCATTTT CASSLTGRGNQPQHF TRBJ1-5 - - TRBV7-2
TGTGCCAGTAGCATTCCGGGACAGGGGGCGAACTATGGCTACACCTTC CASSIPGQGANYGYTF TRBJ1-2 TRBD1 - TRBV19
TGTGCCAGCAGCTATGGGACTAGCGGGACCGGGGAGCTGTTTTTT CASSYGTSGTGELFF TRBJ2-2 TRBD2 - TRBV7-3
TGTGCCTGGAGTCCCATGGGAACAGCCTACGAGCAGTACTTC CAWSPMGTAYEQYF TRBJ2-7 - once TRBV30
TGTGCCAGCTCACCCGACAGGGCGGGGGTTTCAAACTATGGCTACACCTTC CASSPDRAGVSNYGYTF TRBJ1-2 TRBD1 - TRBV18
TGTGCCAGCAGCGAAGGGATTGCTGGGGCCAACGTCCTGACTTTC CASSEGIAGANVLTF TRBJ2-6 - - TRBV5-8
TGTGCCTCCGTGTCCGGGACAGGGTTTATCTATGGCTACACCTTC CASVSGTGFIYGYTF TRBJ1-2 TRBD1 - TRBV10-3
TGTGCCATCGTCCCCGGGGACAGCGCTAACTATGGCTACACCTTC CAIVPGDSANYGYTF TRBJ1-2 TRBD1 once TRBV10-3
TGCGCCAGCAGCTCGACTAGCCCTAATGAGCAGTTCTTC CASSSTSPNEQFF TRBJ2-1 TRBD2 - TRBV5-1
TGTGCCAGCGGGACAGACTTACGCCCCTACAATGAGCAGTTCTTC CASGTDLRPYNEQFF TRBJ2-1 TRBD1 - TRBV7-2
TGTGCCAGCAGTCTATACAGGGGGGGCTCCTACGAGCAGTACTTC CASSLYRGGSYEQYF TRBJ2-7 - - TRBV27
TGTGCCAGCAGCCAATCCCCCCAGGGATTAGATACGCAGTATTTT CASSQSPQGLDTQYF TRBJ2-3 - - TRBV16
TGTGCCAGCAGGACGACAGGGGTGAATGAAAAACTGTTTTTT CASRTTGVNEKLFF TRBJ1-4 TRBD1 - TRBV6-6
TGTGCCAGCAGCTTAGGGGCAGGGGGGTTCACAGATACGCAGTATTTT CASSLGAGGFTDTQYF TRBJ2-3 - - TRBV7-6
TGCGCCAGCAGCTCGGGACAGCTATCCGCGGGCTACACCTTC CASSSGQLSAGYTF TRBJ1-2 TRBD1 - TRBV5-1
TGCGCCAGCCGGACTCGGGGAGGGGTGAACACTGAAGCTTTCTTT CASRTRGGVNTEAFF TRBJ1-1 - - TRBV5-1
TGTGCCAGCTCACCAGTGCCCCCTAGCGGGGTGTACGAGCAGTACTTC CASSPVPPSGVYEQYF TRBJ2-7 TRBD2 - TRBV18
TGTGCCAGCAGCCACCCATTTCCGGGACAGGGGGCGCAAGTCTACGAGCAGTACTTC CASSHPFPGQGAQVYEQYF TRBJ2-7 TRBD1 - TRBV4-2
TGTGCCAGCAGCGGAGGCATTGGCGGGGCAAATAATTCACCCCTCCACTTT CASSGGIGGANNSPLHF TRBJ1-6 - - TRBV9
TGTGCCAGCAGCTACCCCGACAGGACCTACGAGCAGTACTTC CASSYPDRTYEQYF TRBJ2-7 - - TRBV11-2
TGTGCCGGAGGACGCGGGGAAGGCAATCAGCCCCAGCATTTT CAGGRGEGNQPQHF TRBJ1-5 - - TRBV19
TGCGCCAGCAGCCAAAGGGATTCCTATAATTCACCCCTCCACTTT CASSQRDSYNSPLHF TRBJ1-6 - - TRBV4-1
TGTGCCAGCAGCTTATCTCTTCAGCCCCAGCATTTT CASSLSLQPQHF TRBJ1-5 - - TRBV7-2
TGCAGCGTTGAGGAGGGCGGTCGCGGCACCGGGGAGCTGTTTTTT CSVEEGGRGTGELFF TRBJ2-2 - - TRBV29-1